The present T cell receptor (beta chain) was sequenced within a study of CD8 T cells in ankylosing spondylitis. Notes on the study in general: Researchers reportedly found disease-linked clones significantly enriched in matched ankylosing spondylitis synovial fluid.

Trimming cost V 0 bases and J 6 bases; bases outside gene matches: 7. Germline CDR1 is DFQATT and CDR2 is SNEGSKA (reference sequence). The CDR3 runs to 16 residues. Construction of TCR beta libraries was performed using quantitative 5'-RACE with molecular barcodes. TCRdb redid the calling of the 5' RACE reads with MiXCR, one entry per CDR3 protein. The sample has more than 250,000 distinct CDR3 sequences, around a tenth seen once. This clonotype was recorded many times. Its antigen is unidentified. The TCR comes from a female donor with ankylosing spondylitis or in good health (not recorded which). The chain combines TRBV20-1 with TRBJ2-1; 11 bases align to TRBD1. Sequences were obtained from blood, either unsorted or a sorted T cell fraction (not recorded which). The CDR3 region has the DNA TGCAGTGCTAGAGATGCGGGACAGGGGGTCGGCAATGAGCAGTTCTTC. Residues: CSARDAGQGVGNEQFF.